This T cell receptor (beta chain) comes out of a study of blood T cell repertoires in COVID-19. Study summary: Acute and convalescent COVID-19 samples came from the United States, Italy and Spain.

Enrollees, roughly 18 to 89 years old, lived in 24 US areas. Clinical histories supplied by participants themselves formed the basis of cohort assignment. Two negative PCRs, clearance, or symptom resolution had been documented for recovered Cohort 3 donors. This clone was observed a handful of times. The length of the CDR3 is 14 residues. CDR1 and CDR2 (germline): SGHKS, YYEKEE (reference sequence). V was pared by 0 bases and J by 7 bases, with 14 bases between. The data were produced by immunoSEQ multiplex PCR, yet TCRdb's version contains in-frame clones alone and is incomplete. The table lists some 330,000 clones, 85% to 90% of them singletons.

This receptor was taken from a man under 40 who had recovered from COVID-19. The chain carries TRBV5-5 and TRBJ2-7; tentative D call: TRBD2 (5 bases). The sequenced sample was PBMCs or T cells enriched from blood (not recorded which). The CDR3 loop is CASSLAGRFSEQYF. In DNA form, the CDR3 reads TGTGCCAGCAGCTTGGCGGGGAGATTTAGTGAGCAGTACTTC.